This T cell receptor beta chain was identified in a study of cytomegalovirus exposure and HLA in healthy donors. The PCR made use of 60 Vbeta and 13 Jbeta primers. Method: immunoSEQ multiplex PCR; TCRdb's copy keeps in-frame clones and lacks some. The table has some 130,000 clones, 80% to 90% seen once. The CDR3 length is 15 residues. This chain uses TRBV12-1 with TRBJ1-2. TRBV12-1 represents a pseudogene. Sequencing used PBMCs. The clonotype was recovered from a man in his forties or fifties in good health and CMV-seronegative. DNA for the CDR3: TGTGCCAGCAGCACGGGACCGGGGGGGGCCTATGGCTACACCTTC. It is translated as CASSTGPGGAYGYTF.